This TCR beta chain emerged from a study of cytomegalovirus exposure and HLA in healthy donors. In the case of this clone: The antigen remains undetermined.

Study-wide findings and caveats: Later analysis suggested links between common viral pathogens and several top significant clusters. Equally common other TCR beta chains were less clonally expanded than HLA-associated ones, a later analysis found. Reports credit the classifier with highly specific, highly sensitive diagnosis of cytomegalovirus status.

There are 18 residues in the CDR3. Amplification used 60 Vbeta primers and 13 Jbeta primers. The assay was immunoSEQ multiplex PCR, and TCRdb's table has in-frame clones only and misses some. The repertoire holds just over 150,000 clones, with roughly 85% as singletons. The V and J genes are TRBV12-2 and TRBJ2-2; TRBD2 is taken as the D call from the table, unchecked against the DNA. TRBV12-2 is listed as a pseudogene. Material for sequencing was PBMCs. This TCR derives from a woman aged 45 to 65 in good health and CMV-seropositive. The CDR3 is CASRLSSVGGENTGELFF. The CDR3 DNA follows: TGTGCAAGTCGCTTATCCTCCGTCGGGGGGGAGAACACCGGGGAGCTGTTTTTT.